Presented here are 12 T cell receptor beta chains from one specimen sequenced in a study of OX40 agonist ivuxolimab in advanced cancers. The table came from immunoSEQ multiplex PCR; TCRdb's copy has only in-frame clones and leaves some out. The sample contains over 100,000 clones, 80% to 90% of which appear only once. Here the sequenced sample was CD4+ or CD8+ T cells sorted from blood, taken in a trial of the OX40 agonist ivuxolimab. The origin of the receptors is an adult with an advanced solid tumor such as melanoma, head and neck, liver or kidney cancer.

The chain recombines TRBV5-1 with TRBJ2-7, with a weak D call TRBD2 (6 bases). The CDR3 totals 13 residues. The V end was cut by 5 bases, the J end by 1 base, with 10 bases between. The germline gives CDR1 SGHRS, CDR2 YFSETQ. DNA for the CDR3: TGCGCCAGCAGGGGGACTTCGTCCTACGAGCAGTACTTC. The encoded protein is CASRGTSSYEQYF.

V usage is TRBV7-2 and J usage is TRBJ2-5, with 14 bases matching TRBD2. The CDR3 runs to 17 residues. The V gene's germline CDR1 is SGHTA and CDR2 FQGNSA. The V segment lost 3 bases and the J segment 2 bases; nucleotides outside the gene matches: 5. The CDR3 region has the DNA TGTGCCAGCAGCTTGGTCCGACTAGCGGGGGGGCAAGAGACCCAGTACTTC. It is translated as CASSLVRLAGGQETQYF.

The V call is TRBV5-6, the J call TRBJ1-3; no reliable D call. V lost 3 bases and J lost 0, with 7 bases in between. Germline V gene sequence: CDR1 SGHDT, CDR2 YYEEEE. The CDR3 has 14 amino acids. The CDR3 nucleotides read TGTGCCAGCAGCTCAACACGCTCTGGAAACACCATATATTTT. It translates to CASSSTRSGNTIYF.

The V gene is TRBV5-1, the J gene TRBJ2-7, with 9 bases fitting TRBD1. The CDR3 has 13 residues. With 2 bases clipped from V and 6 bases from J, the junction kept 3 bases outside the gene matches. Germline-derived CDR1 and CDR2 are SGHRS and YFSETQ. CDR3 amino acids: CASSLTGGLEQYF. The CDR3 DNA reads TGCGCCAGCAGCTTAACAGGGGGCCTCGAGCAGTACTTC.

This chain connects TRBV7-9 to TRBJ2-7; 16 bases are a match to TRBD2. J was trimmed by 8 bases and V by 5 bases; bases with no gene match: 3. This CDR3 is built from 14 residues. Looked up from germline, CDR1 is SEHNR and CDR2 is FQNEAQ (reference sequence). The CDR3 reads CASSPGLAGGKQYF. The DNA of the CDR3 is TGTGCCAGCAGCCCGGGACTAGCGGGGGGGAAGCAGTACTTC.

The CDR3 loop is CAASGEIYYGYTF. CDR3 DNA: TGTGCCGCCAGCGGGGAAATATACTATGGCTACACCTTC. The chain has TRBV6-1 and TRBJ1-2, with D unclear. Per the germline V gene, CDR1 is MNHNS and CDR2 is SASEGT. CDR3 length: 13 residues. Trimming took 11 bases from V and 3 from J, leaving 16 bases between them.

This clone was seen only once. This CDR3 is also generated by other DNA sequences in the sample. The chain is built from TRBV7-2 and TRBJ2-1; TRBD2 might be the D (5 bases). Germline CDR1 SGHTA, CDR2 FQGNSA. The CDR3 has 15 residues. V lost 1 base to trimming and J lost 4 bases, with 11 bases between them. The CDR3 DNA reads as TGTGCCAGCAGCTTAGAGCTAGCAGGATACAATGAGCAGTTCTTC. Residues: CASSLELAGYNEQFF.

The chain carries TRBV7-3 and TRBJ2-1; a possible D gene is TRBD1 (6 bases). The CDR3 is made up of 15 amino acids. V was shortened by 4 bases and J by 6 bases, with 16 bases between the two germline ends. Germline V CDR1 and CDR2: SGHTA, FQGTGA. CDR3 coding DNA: TGTGCCAGCAGCTCACAGGGCAATCCCAGCAATGAGCAGTTCTTC. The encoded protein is CASSSQGNPSNEQFF.

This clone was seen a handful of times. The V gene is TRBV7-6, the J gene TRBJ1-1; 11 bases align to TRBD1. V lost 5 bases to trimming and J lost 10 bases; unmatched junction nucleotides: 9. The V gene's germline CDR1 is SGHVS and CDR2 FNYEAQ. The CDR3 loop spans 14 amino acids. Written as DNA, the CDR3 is TGTGCCAGCAGCCAGGGGACAGGGGGGTCGGGAGCTTTCTTT. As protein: CASSQGTGGSGAFF.

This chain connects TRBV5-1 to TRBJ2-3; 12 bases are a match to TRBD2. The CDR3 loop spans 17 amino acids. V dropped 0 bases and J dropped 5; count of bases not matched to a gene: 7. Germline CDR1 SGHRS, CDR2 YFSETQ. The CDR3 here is CASSLALAGGPGDTQYF. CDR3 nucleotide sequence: TGCGCCAGCAGCTTGGCCCTAGCGGGGGGGCCTGGAGATACGCAGTATTTT.

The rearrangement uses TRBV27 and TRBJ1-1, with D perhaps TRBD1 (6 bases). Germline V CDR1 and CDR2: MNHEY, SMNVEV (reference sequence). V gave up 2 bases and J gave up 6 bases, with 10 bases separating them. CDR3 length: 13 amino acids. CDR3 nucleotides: TGTGCCAGCAGTTTACGGGGGCAGGCTGAAGCTTTCTTT. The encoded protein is CASSLRGQAEAFF.

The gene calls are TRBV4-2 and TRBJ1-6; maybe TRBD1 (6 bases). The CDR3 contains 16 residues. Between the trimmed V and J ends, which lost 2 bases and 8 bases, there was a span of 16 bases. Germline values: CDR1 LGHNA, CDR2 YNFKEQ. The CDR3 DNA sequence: TGTGCCAGCAGCCAAAATTCTGACAGGCTAGATTCACCCCTCCACTTT. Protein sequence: CASSQNSDRLDSPLHF.